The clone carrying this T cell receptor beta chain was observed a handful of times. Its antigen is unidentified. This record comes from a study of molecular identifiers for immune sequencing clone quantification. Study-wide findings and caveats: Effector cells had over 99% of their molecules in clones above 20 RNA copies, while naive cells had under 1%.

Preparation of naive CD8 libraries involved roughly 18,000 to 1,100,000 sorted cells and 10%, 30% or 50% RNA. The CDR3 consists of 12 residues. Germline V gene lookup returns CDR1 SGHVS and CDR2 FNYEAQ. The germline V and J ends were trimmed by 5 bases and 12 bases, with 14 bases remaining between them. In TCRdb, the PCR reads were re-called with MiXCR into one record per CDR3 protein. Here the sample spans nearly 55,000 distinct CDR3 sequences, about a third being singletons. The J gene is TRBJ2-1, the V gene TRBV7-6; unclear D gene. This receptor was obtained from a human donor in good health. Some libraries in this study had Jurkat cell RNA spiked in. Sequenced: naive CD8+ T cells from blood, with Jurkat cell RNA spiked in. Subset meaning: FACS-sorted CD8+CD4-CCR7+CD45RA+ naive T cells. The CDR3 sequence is CASSTGGPVQFF. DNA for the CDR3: TGTGCCAGCAGCACCGGTGGGCCAGTGCAGTTCTTC. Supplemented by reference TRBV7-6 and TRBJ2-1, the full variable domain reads GAGVSQSPRYKVTKRGQDVALRCDPISGHVSLYWYRQALGQGPEFLTYFNYEAQQDKSGLPNDRFSAERPEGSISTLTIQRTEQRDSAMYRCASSTGGPVQFFGPGTRLTVL.